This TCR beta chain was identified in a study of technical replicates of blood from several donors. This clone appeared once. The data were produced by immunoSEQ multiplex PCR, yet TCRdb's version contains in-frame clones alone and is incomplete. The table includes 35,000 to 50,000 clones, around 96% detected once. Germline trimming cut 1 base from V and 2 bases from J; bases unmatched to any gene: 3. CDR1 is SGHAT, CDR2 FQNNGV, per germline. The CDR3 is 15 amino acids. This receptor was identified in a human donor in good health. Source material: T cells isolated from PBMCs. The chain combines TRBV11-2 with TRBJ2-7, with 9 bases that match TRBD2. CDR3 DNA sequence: TGTGCCAGCAGCTTAGTGGCGGGAGGGCCCTACGAGCAGTACTTC. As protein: CASSLVAGGPYEQYF.